Sequencing of this T cell receptor (beta chain) was carried out in a study of CD8 T cells in ankylosing spondylitis. As regards this clonotype: Its antigen is not known.

Trimming shortened V by 0 bases and J by 1 base, and 9 bases separated the two germline ends. CDR1 and CDR2 from the germline V gene are LGHNA and YNFKEQ. The CDR3 spans 16 residues. Whole-study findings and limits: A TCR beta motif of under ten highly homologous variants appeared characteristic of ankylosing spondylitis blood. Reports say disease-linked clones showed up significantly more in matched ankylosing spondylitis synovial fluid. Prior work had noted some motif variants in reactive arthritis blood and synovial fluid. Clones linked to disease, bearing a CD8+ phenotype, were relatively rare in peripheral blood.

Quantitative 5'-RACE with molecular barcodes generated TCR beta libraries. MiXCR, run by TCRdb on the 5' RACE reads, gives a single entry per CDR3 protein. The sample records 670,000 or so distinct CDR3 sequences, 15% to 20% being singletons. This TCR was recovered from a male donor with ankylosing spondylitis. The chain is built from TRBV4-2 and TRBJ2-2, with D hard to call. Sequencing was performed on blood, either unsorted or a sorted T cell fraction (not recorded which). This chain's CDR3 is CASSQDVGQNTGELFF. CDR3 coding DNA: TGTGCCAGCAGCCAAGATGTCGGCCAGAACACCGGGGAGCTGTTTTTT.